This passage covers 17 T cell receptor beta chains from one sample sequenced in a study of T cells in Graves' hyperthyroidism and ophthalmopathy. Researchers took RNA transcripts and amplified the TCR beta CDR3 regions from them. First-round RT-PCR with HTBI primers amplified the TCR CDR3 region. TCRdb called the multiplex PCR reads again in MiXCR, with one record for every CDR3 protein. Among approximately 500,000 distinct CDR3 sequences listed, about half were seen once. The specimen sequenced was peripheral blood or thyroid tissue (not recorded which). Source of these receptors: a woman younger than 30 with Graves' hyperthyroidism.

V is TRBV20-1 and J is TRBJ2-7, with TRBD1 matching 9 bases. The germline CDR1 and CDR2 sequences are DFQATT and SNEGSKA (reference sequence). Losses at the gene ends were 6 bases for V and 2 bases for J; bases not matched to a gene: 17. The CDR3 runs 17 residues. CDR3 DNA: TGCAGTGCGAGCCGGGACAGGGACAGACGGGAGGCCTACGAGCAGTACTTC. It is translated as CSASRDRDRREAYEQYF.

This clonotype was seen many times. The rearrangement uses TRBV6-5 and TRBJ1-2, with a possible D match to TRBD1 (6 bases). Trimming stripped 7 bases from V and 6 bases from J, with 9 bases between. Per germline, CDR1 MNHEY and CDR2 SVGAGI. This CDR3 has 11 residues. The CDR3: CASTQGNGYTF. Written as DNA, the CDR3 is TGTGCCAGCACCCAGGGGAATGGCTACACCTTC.

Remarks on this clonotype: A much larger clonotype is one base distant, so this may be a read error. The conserved phenylalanine or tryptophan is not found at the CDR3 terminus, so this likely reflects a read error. This chain links TRBV6-5 with TRBJ1-1; the D is unclear. Trimming shortened V by 0 bases and J by 3 bases, and 8 bases separated the two germline ends. Germline lookup yields CDR1 MNHEY and CDR2 SVGAGI. This CDR3 is built from 14 residues. The CDR3 loop reads CASSYSPGYTEAFL. The CDR3, as DNA: TGTGCCAGCAGTTACTCTCCGGGTTACACTGAAGCTTTCCTT.

This clonotype was detected ten times or more. The chain recombines TRBV12-3 or TRBV12-4 with TRBJ1-1; D is perhaps TRBD1 (5 bases). V was trimmed by 6 bases and J by 6 bases, leaving 17 bases between them. There are 14 residues in the CDR3. CDR3 in amino acids: CASSHRGGSPEAFF. The CDR3 nucleotides are TGTGCCAGCAGCCACCGCGGGGGTAGCCCTGAAGCTTTCTTT.

The chain recombines TRBV7-9 with TRBJ2-2; tentative D call: TRBD2 (5 bases). This CDR3 is built from 13 residues. CDR1 and CDR2 (germline): SEHNR, FQNEAQ (reference sequence). Trimming pared 5 bases from V and 7 bases from J, leaving 11 bases between. The CDR3 is CASSPMGSGELFF. CDR3 in DNA: TGTGCCAGCAGCCCCATGGGGAGCGGGGAGCTGTTTTTT. The full variable domain, completed using reference TRBV7-9 and TRBJ2-2, is DTGVSQNPRHKITKRGQNVTFRCDPISEHNRLYWYRQTLGQGPEFLTYFQNEAQLEKSRLLSDRFSAERPKGSFSTLEIQRTEQGDSAMYLCASSPMGSGELFFGEGSRLTVL.

The rearrangement joins TRBV10-3 to TRBJ2-3, with a possible D match to TRBD2 (5 bases). The CDR3 is 18 residues long. Germline V gene lookup returns CDR1 ENHRY and CDR2 SYGVKD. V dropped 0 bases and J dropped 0 bases, with 16 bases sitting between them. The CDR3 loop is CAISESLLRAKSTDTQYF. The CDR3, as DNA: TGTGCCATCAGTGAGTCGCTGTTGAGGGCAAAAAGCACAGATACGCAGTATTTT.

This chain joins TRBV5-1 and TRBJ1-5; D is unresolved. The CDR3 runs 15 residues. Germline CDR1 is SGHRS and CDR2 is YFSETQ. V was cut by 0 bases and J by 3 bases, with 10 bases left in between. This CDR3 reads CASSLGASHNQPQHF. The CDR3 DNA sequence: TGCGCCAGCAGCTTGGGAGCATCCCACAATCAGCCCCAGCATTTT.

This clonotype was recorded many times. This chain joins TRBV9 and TRBJ2-7; D remains unclear. V lost 2 bases and J lost 5, with 17 bases in between. The CDR3 covers 15 residues. Germline CDR1 reads SGDLS; CDR2 reads YYNGEE. The CDR3 DNA reads as TGTGCCAGCAGCGTGACCCCGGGCTTCGATCACGAGCAGTACTTC. This translates into CASSVTPGFDHEQYF.

V usage is TRBV20-1 and J usage is TRBJ1-6, with D hard to call. The CDR3 covers 15 residues. CDR1 and CDR2 from the germline V gene are DFQATT and SNEGSKA (reference sequence). Trimming took 5 bases from V and 3 from J, leaving 14 bases between them. The DNA for the CDR3 is TGCAGTGCTCCCCGGCCAGGCTTCTATAATTCACCCCTCCACTTT. This translates into CSAPRPGFYNSPLHF.

The gene calls are TRBV7-9 and TRBJ1-1, with D perhaps matching TRBD1 (5 bases). The CDR3 totals 15 residues. Germline-derived CDR1 and CDR2 are SEHNR and FQNEAQ (reference sequence). Trimming removed 7 bases from V and 3 bases from J, with 18 bases in between. DNA of the CDR3: TGTGCCAGCAACCTACCCGGGACGGGTGACACTGAAGCTTTCTTT. Residues: CASNLPGTGDTEAFF.

The chain couples TRBV20-1 to TRBJ2-5; TRBD1 matches 7 bases. The J segment lost 5 bases and the V segment lost 5 bases, leaving 20 bases of the junction unmatched. The germline V gene encodes CDR1 DFQATT and CDR2 SNEGSKA (reference sequence). The CDR3 is made up of 17 amino acids. The CDR3 here is CSADLDRADTGDETQYF. The CDR3 DNA reads TGCAGTGCTGACCTAGACAGGGCGGACACCGGGGACGAGACCCAGTACTTC.

This clonotype was seen just once. The rearrangement joins TRBV7-2 to TRBJ1-2; TRBD1 matches 7 bases. Germline V gene sequence: CDR1 SGHTA, CDR2 FQGNSA. V dropped 5 bases and J dropped 6; count of bases not matched to a gene: 6. The CDR3 totals 13 residues. Here the CDR3 DNA reads TGTGCCAGCAGCATAGGAGGGGGCGATGGCTACACCTTC. Translated, it gives CASSIGGGDGYTF.

CDR3 coding DNA: TGTGCCAGTAGTATCGGGGGTTTAATCGATCAGCCCCAGCATTTT. This codes for CASSIGGLIDQPQHF. The rearrangement uses TRBV7-2 and TRBJ1-5; D is perhaps TRBD1 (5 bases). The germline V gene encodes CDR1 SGHTA and CDR2 FQGNSA. CDR3 length: 15 amino acids. Trimming shortened V by 9 bases and J by 5 bases, and 20 bases separated the two germline ends.

Ten or more counts support this clonotype. This chain connects TRBV12-3 or TRBV12-4 to TRBJ2-5, with 8 bases identical to TRBD2. This CDR3 has 13 residues. Trimming removed 6 bases from V and 2 bases from J; junction bases left unmatched: 2. The CDR3 nucleotides are TGTGCCAGCAGACTAGCGGTTCAAGAGACCCAGTACTTC. As protein: CASRLAVQETQYF.

This clonotype has ten or more counts. The V and J genes are TRBV7-9 and TRBJ1-2; perhaps TRBD1 as D (5 bases). This CDR3 is built from 12 residues. The ends were cut back, 11 bases at V and 4 bases at J, with 14 bases in the middle. The germline V gene has CDR1 SEHNR and CDR2 FQNEAQ (reference sequence). The CDR3 region is CASRQTIYGYTF. CDR3 nucleotide sequence: TGTGCCTCCCGACAGACCATCTATGGCTACACCTTC.

This sequence joins TRBV7-3 and TRBJ2-6; a weak D match, TRBD1 (5 bases). This CDR3 has 19 residues. Germline-derived CDR1 and CDR2 are SGHTA and FQGTGA. Trimming took off 1 base at V and 2 bases at J, with 18 bases between the two ends. CDR3 DNA: TGTGCCAGCAGCTTAAAGGTGCCCCCAGGGTTCGCTGGGGCCAACGTCCTGACTTTC. Amino acids: CASSLKVPPGFAGANVLTF.

This clonotype appeared a single time. The V call is TRBV10-2, the J call TRBJ2-5; TRBD2 agrees at 10 bases. V was pared by 6 bases and J by 2 bases, with 9 bases of the junction left unmatched. The CDR3 length is 16 residues. Germline CDR1 WSHSY, CDR2 SAAADI. CDR3 in amino acids: CASSRGAGGPQETQYF. In DNA, the CDR3 is TGCGCCAGCAGCCGTGGAGCGGGAGGGCCGCAAGAGACCCAGTACTTC.